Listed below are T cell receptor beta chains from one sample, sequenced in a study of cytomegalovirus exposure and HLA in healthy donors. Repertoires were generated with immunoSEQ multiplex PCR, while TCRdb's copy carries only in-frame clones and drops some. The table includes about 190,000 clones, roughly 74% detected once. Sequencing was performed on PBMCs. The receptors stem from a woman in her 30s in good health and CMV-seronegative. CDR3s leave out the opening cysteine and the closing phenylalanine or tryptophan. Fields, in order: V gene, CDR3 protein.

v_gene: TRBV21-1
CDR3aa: ASSPQRLWQGSSYEQY

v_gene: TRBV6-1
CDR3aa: ASRVGPSTYEQY

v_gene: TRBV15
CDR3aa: ATSRTTGVEGIQY

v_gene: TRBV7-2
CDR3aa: ASSLDTGNHEQY

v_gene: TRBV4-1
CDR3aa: ASSQASREYEQY

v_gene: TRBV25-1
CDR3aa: ASSETDRGPYGYT

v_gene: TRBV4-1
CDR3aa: ASSQVPTDRYYEQY

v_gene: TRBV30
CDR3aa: AWSLGTARGSMSLEF

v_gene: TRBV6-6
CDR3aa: ATSGPRGLDTGELF

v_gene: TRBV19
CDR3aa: ASGGGDTRYT

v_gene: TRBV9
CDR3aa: ASSGAPGELF

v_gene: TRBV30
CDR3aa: AWTSGTGGYEQY

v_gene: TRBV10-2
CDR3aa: ASRDRVYEQY

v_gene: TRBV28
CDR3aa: ASSWGLLPGLAGGHEQF

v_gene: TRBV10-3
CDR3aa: AISESQRNTEAF

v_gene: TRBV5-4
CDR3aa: ASRAGHNYGYT

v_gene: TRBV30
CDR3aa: AWSASGTQY

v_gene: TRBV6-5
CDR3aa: ASSYSRDRYEQY

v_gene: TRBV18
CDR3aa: ASSPADSNQPQH

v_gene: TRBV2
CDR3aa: ASSEKDSYNEKLF

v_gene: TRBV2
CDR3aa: ASSPPRGGIYGYT

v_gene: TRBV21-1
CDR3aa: ASSKTRQGCKNIQY

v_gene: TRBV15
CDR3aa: ATSRDAGGGELF